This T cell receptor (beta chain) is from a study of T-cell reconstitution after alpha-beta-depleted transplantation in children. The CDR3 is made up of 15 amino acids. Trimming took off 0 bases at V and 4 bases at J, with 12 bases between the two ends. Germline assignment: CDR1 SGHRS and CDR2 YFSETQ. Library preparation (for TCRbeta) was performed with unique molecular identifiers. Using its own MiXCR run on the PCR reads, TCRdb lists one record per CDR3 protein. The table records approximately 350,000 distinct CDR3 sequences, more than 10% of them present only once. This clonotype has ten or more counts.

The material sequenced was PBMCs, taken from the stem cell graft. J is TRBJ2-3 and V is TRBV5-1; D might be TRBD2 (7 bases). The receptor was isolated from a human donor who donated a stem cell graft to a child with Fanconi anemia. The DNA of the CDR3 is TGCGCCAGCAGCTTGGAACAGGGAGGGCCAGATACGCAGTATTTT. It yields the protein CASSLEQGGPDTQYF. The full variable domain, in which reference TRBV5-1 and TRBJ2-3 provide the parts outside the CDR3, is KAGVTQTPRYLIKTRGQQVTLSCSPISGHRSVSWYQQTPGQGLQFLFEYFSETQRNKGNFPGRFSGRQFSNSRSEMNVSTLELGDSALYLCASSLEQGGPDTQYFGPGTRLTVL.